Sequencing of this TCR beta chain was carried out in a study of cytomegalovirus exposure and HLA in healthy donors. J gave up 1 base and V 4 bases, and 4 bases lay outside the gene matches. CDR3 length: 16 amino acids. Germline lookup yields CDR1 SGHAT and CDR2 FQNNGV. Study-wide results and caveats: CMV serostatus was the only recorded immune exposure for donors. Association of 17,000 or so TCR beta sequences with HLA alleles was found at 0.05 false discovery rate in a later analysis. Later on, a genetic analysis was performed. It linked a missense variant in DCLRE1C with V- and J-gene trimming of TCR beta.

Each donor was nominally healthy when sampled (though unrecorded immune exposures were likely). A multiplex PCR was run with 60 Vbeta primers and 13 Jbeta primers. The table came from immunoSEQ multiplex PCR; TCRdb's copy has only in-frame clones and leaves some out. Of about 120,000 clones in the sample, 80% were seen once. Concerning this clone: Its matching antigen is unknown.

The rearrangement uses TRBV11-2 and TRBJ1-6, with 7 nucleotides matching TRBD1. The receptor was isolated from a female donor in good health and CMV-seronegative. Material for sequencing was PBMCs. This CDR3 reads CASSSKGQSYNSPLHF. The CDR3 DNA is TGTGCCAGCAGCTCCAAGGGACAGTCCTATAATTCACCCCTCCACTTT.